Below are 8 T cell receptor beta chains sequenced from a single sample in a study of CD8 T cells in ankylosing spondylitis. TCRdb recomputed calls from the 5' RACE reads with MiXCR, one row per CDR3 protein. This table has 250,000 or so distinct CDR3 sequences, roughly a tenth appearing once. The specimen sequenced was blood, either unsorted or a sorted T cell fraction (not recorded which). The receptors originated from a male donor with ankylosing spondylitis or in good health (not recorded which).

The CDR3 sequence is CAWDRGPYEAFF. The CDR3 DNA reads TGTGCCTGGGACAGGGGGCCCTATGAAGCTTTCTTT. V is TRBV30 and J is TRBJ1-1; 10 nucleotides line up with TRBD1. This CDR3 spans 12 amino acids. Trimming took 5 bases from V and 7 from J; bases not matched to a gene: 4. In germline, CDR1 is GTSNPN, CDR2 SVGIG (reference sequence). Complete variable domain (other parts from reference TRBV30 and TRBJ1-1): SQTIHQWPATLVQPVGSPLSLECTVEGTSNPNLYWYRQAAGRGLQLLFYSVGIGQISSEVPQNLSASRPQDRQFILSSKKLLLSDSGFYLCAWDRGPYEAFFGQGTRLTVV.

Ten or more counts support this clonotype. The CDR3 coding sequence is TGTGCCATCAGTGATAGGGGCGCCAGGGACACCATATATTTT. It yields the protein CAISDRGARDTIYF. V and J are TRBV10-3 and TRBJ1-3; D is perhaps TRBD1 (5 bases). Germline V gene data show CDR1 as ENHRY and CDR2 as SYGVKD. This CDR3 has 14 residues. Trimming left V 3 bases short and J 8 bases short, with 14 bases between.

The rearrangement uses TRBV30 and TRBJ1-2, with D hard to call. CDR1 is GTSNPN and CDR2 is SVGIG in the germline V gene (reference sequence). CDR3 size: 13 residues. Trimming left V 4 bases short and J 4 bases short, with 13 bases between. The CDR3 DNA reads as TGTGCCTGGACCCAAGGACGGATCTATGGCTACACCTTC. It is translated as CAWTQGRIYGYTF.

The chain joins TRBV7-9 to TRBJ2-7; D is unclear. Trimming took 1 base from V and 3 from J, leaving 13 bases between them. The germline V gene encodes CDR1 SEHNR and CDR2 FQNEAQ (reference sequence). The CDR3 has 15 amino acids. The CDR3 reads CASSLGLVRHYEQYF. The CDR3 DNA reads as TGTGCCAGCAGCTTAGGCCTCGTCCGGCACTACGAGCAGTACTTC.

This clonotype was counted many times. The gene calls are TRBV5-1 and TRBJ2-2, with D tentatively TRBD2 (6 bases). Trimming pared 2 bases from V and 6 bases from J, leaving 17 bases between. The germline gives CDR1 SGHRS, CDR2 YFSETQ. The CDR3 has 16 residues. The CDR3 protein is CASSLDVGGGAGELFF. CDR3 DNA sequence: TGCGCCAGCAGCTTAGACGTGGGAGGCGGCGCCGGGGAGCTGTTTTTT.

The sample holds many counts of this clonotype. The chain employs TRBV7-9 and TRBJ2-5; no firm D call. Germline-derived CDR1 and CDR2 are SEHNR and FQNEAQ (reference sequence). CDR3 size: 15 residues. V was pared by 1 base and J by 5 bases, with 14 bases between. The CDR3 sequence is CASSLVPAEPETQYF. DNA for the CDR3: TGTGCCAGCAGCTTAGTTCCCGCCGAACCCGAGACCCAGTACTTC.

At least ten counts were recorded for this clonotype. The chain employs TRBV5-6 and TRBJ2-5; no reliable D call. This CDR3 spans 15 amino acids. The V end lost 4 bases, the J end lost 0 bases, and 13 bases lay between the germline ends. Germline CDR1 and CDR2: SGHDT and YYEEEE. The CDR3 sequence is CASSNLWRNQETQYF. The CDR3 nucleotides read TGTGCCAGCAGCAACCTATGGAGAAACCAAGAGACCCAGTACTTC.

This clonotype came up many times. This chain joins TRBV6-1 and TRBJ2-7; possibly TRBD1 for D (6 bases). The germline gives CDR1 MNHNS, CDR2 SASEGT. The CDR3 totals 14 residues. Trimming removed 6 bases from V and 2 bases from J, with 14 bases in between. The CDR3 loop reads CASRGTSLPYEQYF. As DNA, the CDR3 is TGTGCCAGCAGGGGGACAAGCCTTCCCTACGAGCAGTACTTC.